This T cell receptor beta chain originates from a study of T cells in Graves' hyperthyroidism and ophthalmopathy. In its sample, this clonotype was seen many times. The target antigen is unknown. Study observations and caveats: In simple terms, a model built on 13 V-J features told ophthalmopathy apart from stable hyperthyroidism. Blood also showed most of the thyroid clonotypes that were expanded above 0.001. The model forecast ophthalmopathy, anticipating it by a median roughly 6.5 months before onset.

This CDR3 spans 16 amino acids. With V trimmed by 2 bases and J by 7 bases, 14 bases remained unmatched. Germline-derived CDR1 and CDR2 are SGHAT and FQDESV (reference sequence). It was RNA transcripts that yielded the amplified TCR beta CDR3 regions. HTBI primers were employed in a first-round RT-PCR of the TCR CDR3. TCRdb re-analysed the multiplex PCR reads in MiXCR, keeping a single row per CDR3 protein. The data show 200,000 to 250,000 distinct CDR3 sequences, about a sixth seen once. Diagnostic assessment was based on clinical symptoms, serum thyroxine and TRAb, thyroid ultrasound and orbital computed tomography.

The chain has TRBV11-1 and TRBJ2-7; 7 nucleotides match TRBD2. The sequence derives from a woman under 30 with Graves' ophthalmopathy. Sequences were obtained from blood. The DNA for the CDR3 is TGTGCCAGCAGCTTACGAGCAGCGGGGTCCTTTAGTGAGCAGTACTTC. This translates into CASSLRAAGSFSEQYF. The full variable domain, in which reference TRBV11-1 and TRBJ2-7 provide the parts outside the CDR3, is EAEVAQSPRYKITEKSQAVAFWCDPISGHATLYWYRQILGQGPELLVQFQDESVVDDSQLPKDRFSAERLKGVDSTLKIQPAELGDSAMYLCASSLRAAGSFSEQYFGPGTRLTVT.